This T cell receptor (beta chain) is from a study of beta chain features in type 1 diabetes listed by TCRdb under 2018. Notes on the research overall: Mean age, gender distribution, total cell number and subset yield did not differ between patients and healthy donors. The study compared TCRB repertoires of sorted circulating CD4+ T cell subsets between recently diagnosed type 1 diabetes patients and matched healthy donors. A total of 107,917,701 sorted cells were examined across all samples, and RNA yield correlated strongly with the number of cells per subset. Whereas all 30 or so donors provided naive and central memory subsets, regulatory and stem cell-like memory subsets were isolated from just 8 patients and roughly eight healthy donors.

Regarding this clone: Its antigen is still unknown. No base-level quality is on record; no much larger clone is a single base apart.

The entire isolated RNA was reverse transcribed using the High Capacity cDNA Reverse Transcription Kit, and thus expressed TCRB transcripts were sequenced. Naive, central memory and regulatory T cell samples underwent deep immunoSEQ sequencing, averaging around 3.9 million total reads per sample. Sorted cells were lysed in RLT buffer and RNA was extracted with DNase-treated RNeasy Micro or Mini kits, depending on cell number. Each cell subset was processed separately to prevent cross-contamination, with patient and healthy donor samples processed together. The immunoSEQ multiplex PCR was used to amplify TCRB sequences from cDNA, yielding 87-bp fragments that span the CDR3 region. Sequencing of the amplicons was performed on the Illumina HiSeq platform. The authors processed their data as follows. PCR bias was corrected computationally using synthetic template baselines, and reads within Hamming distance 2 were collapsed, with unmergeable singletons discarded. Reads were aligned against IMGT to assign V, D and J genes, CDR3 length and insertions or deletions at six rearrangement sites. Within each subset, clonotype counts were normalized to sorted cell number, and only after that were true diversity and Gini coefficients computed with the tcR R package. The overlap coefficient, calculated on TCRB nucleotide sequences, was used to quantify repertoire sharing. Out-of-frame TCRB sequences from naive cells were analyzed to stand in for the pre-selection repertoire. TCRdb re-hosts the immuneACCESS table, in-frame sequences only. Its copies lack some clones; in the studies checked, an unresolved V gene accounts for under half of them, and the cause for the rest is not known. That table furnishes V, J and clone size, whereas the DNA furnished D and trimming. Here the sample has approximately 250,000 clones; 9% to 10% occur a single time. About 0.03% of the sample rests with the top ten.

Results and caveats for the whole study, not just this receptor: At VDJ recombination sites, type 1 diabetes patients had fewer insertions and more deleted nucleotides, which implies abnormalities in thymic rearrangement. The naive, central memory and regulatory TCRB repertoires appeared to resemble one another more closely among patients than among healthy donors. Because cDNA was sequenced instead of genomic DNA, highly expressing activated cells could be over-represented, though the groups showed no difference in activation or CD3 levels. Shorter templates might be favored by PCR, yet because patient and control samples were amplified and corrected together, any such skew would affect both groups equally. Only small numbers of individuals were included in the HLA sub-analyses, which left unresolved whether HLA type had any influence on TCRB rearrangement. A moderate but significant shortening of TCRB CDR3 length was observed in type 1 diabetes patients in all four CD4+ subsets.

The germline V gene provides CDR1 ENHRY and CDR2 SYGVKD. A distance of 17 bases separates the germline ends of V and J, which lose 8 bases and 9 bases respectively. From cysteine to phenylalanine, the CDR3 is 13 amino acids long. The retained sequence is limited to the CDR3, 39 bases, with the frame set at the first base. A single peripheral blood draw of around 100 mL on average was collected from each donor into heparinised tubes. Naive, central memory, regulatory and stem cell-like memory CD4+ T cells were sorted on a BD FACSAria II using a panel including CD45RO, CCR7, CD25, CD127, CD95 and CD27. Purity was above 95% for every sorted population. PBMCs were isolated right away by Lymphoprep density gradient centrifugation and were stained directly, without culture. So that batch effects would be minimized, each experiment stained and sorted samples in pairs, pairing one healthy donor with one patient.

This clonotype originated in a woman aged 18 to 35 in good health. What was sequenced was naive CD4+ T cells from blood. Per the publication, the cell subset or site label means: true naive CD4+ T cells. This receptor chain uses TRBV10-3 and TRBJ2-1; 6 matching bases give a weak D call of TRBD2. This receptor has the CDR3 CAIGHSSVVEQFF. The DNA reads as follows: TGTGCCATCGGTCATTCTAGCGTGGTTGAGCAGTTCTTC.